This T cell receptor beta chain was found in a study of blood T cell repertoires in COVID-19. For the study at large: Donors in the United States, Italy and Spain gave samples during acute or convalescent COVID-19. Sample material is recorded as cDNA or gDNA derived from T cells, B-cell-depleted T cells, or PBMCs.

V was clipped by 2 bases and J by 1 base, with 9 bases between them. The CDR3 runs 14 residues. Germline CDR1 is SGHKS and CDR2 is YYEKEE (reference sequence). The repertoire was sequenced with immunoSEQ multiplex PCR; TCRdb's copy has only in-frame clones and lacks some. The repertoire holds about 310,000 clones, about nine tenths seen once, with around 9.3% in the top ten. Clinical history reported by participants formed the basis on which cohorts were assigned. Recovered Cohort 3 donors showed two negative PCRs, clearance, or symptom resolution. Sequencing input: PBMCs or T cells enriched from blood (not recorded which). The TCR originated in a woman between 18 and 29 years old who had recovered from COVID-19. The genes are TRBV5-5 and TRBJ2-5, with TRBD2 as a possible D gene (6 bases). The DNA of the CDR3 is TGTGCCAGCAGCTTAGGACTATTCCAAGAGACCCAGTACTTC. The encoded protein is CASSLGLFQETQYF.